Listed here are 20 T cell receptor beta chains from one sample, sequenced in a study of Ad26.COV2.S vaccination and SARS-CoV-2 variants. The treatment was: about 20 received Ad26.COV2.S at low or high dose, single or two shots; 5 received placebo; per-sample allocation not given. Day 63 after the first injection of vaccine or placebo was the sampling time. TCRdb keeps only in-frame clones here, not all; method: immunoSEQ multiplex PCR. The sample has a few hundred thousand clones; around 86% are singletons. The sample in question was peripheral blood, obtained in a trial of Ad26.COV2.S vaccine versus placebo. Source of these receptors: a person aged 18 to 65 who received the Ad26.COV2.S COVID-19 vaccine or a placebo.

This chain uses TRBV6-5 with TRBJ2-2, with D tentatively TRBD2 (5 bases). The germline V and J ends were trimmed by 1 base and 4 bases, with 10 bases remaining between them. The CDR3 runs to 15 residues. CDR1 and CDR2 (germline): MNHEY, SVGAGI. CDR3 sequence (DNA): TGTGCCAGCAGTTACTACGGGGTAGTCACCGGGGAGCTGTTTTTT. Amino acids: CASSYYGVVTGELFF.

The chain couples TRBV4-2 to TRBJ1-5; D unclear. The CDR3 loop spans 12 amino acids. Germline V gene data show CDR1 as LGHNA and CDR2 as YNFKEQ. The germline V and J ends were trimmed by 1 base and 4 bases, with 2 bases remaining between them. The CDR3 sequence: CASSQVNQPQHF. The DNA for the CDR3 is TGTGCCAGCAGCCAAGTGAATCAGCCCCAGCATTTT.

The rearrangement links TRBV11-3 to TRBJ2-2, with D perhaps matching TRBD2 (6 bases). This CDR3 is 14 amino acids long. The germline V gene has CDR1 SGHNT and CDR2 YENEEA. V was cut by 4 bases and J by 1 base, with 7 bases left in between. DNA of the CDR3: TGTGCCAGCAGCTCCGGGGGGAACACCGGGGAGCTGTTTTTT. Its translation is CASSSGGNTGELFF.

The chain combines TRBV4-1 with TRBJ1-2; D ambiguous. Trimming took off 2 bases at V and 3 bases at J, with 13 bases between the two ends. The germline V gene encodes CDR1 MGHRA and CDR2 YSYEKL. The CDR3 runs 15 residues. CDR3 residues: CASSQTPGRDYGYTF. In DNA, the CDR3 is TGCGCCAGCAGCCAAACCCCCGGACGGGACTATGGCTACACCTTC.

The V gene is TRBV7-3, the J gene TRBJ2-2; D is perhaps TRBD1 (6 bases). Between the trimmed V and J ends, which lost 3 bases and 0 bases, there was a span of 17 bases. In germline, CDR1 is SGHTA, CDR2 FQGTGA. There are 18 residues in the CDR3. The CDR3 spells CASSLTGLGSANTGELFF. In nucleotides, the CDR3 is TGTGCCAGCAGCTTGACAGGTTTGGGGTCCGCGAACACCGGGGAGCTGTTTTTT. The variable domain in full, with the rest retrieved from reference TRBV7-3 and TRBJ2-2, is GAGVSQTPSNKVTEKGKYVELRCDPISGHTALYWYRQSLGQGPEFLIYFQGTGAADDSGLPNDRFFAVRPEGSVSTLKIQRTERGDSAVYLCASSLTGLGSANTGELFFGEGSRLTVL.

This clone showed up just a few times. The rearrangement links TRBV11-3 to TRBJ2-2; TRBD1 aligns across 7 bases. Per the germline V gene, CDR1 is SGHNT and CDR2 is YENEEA. V was pared by 5 bases and J by 4 bases, with 7 bases of the junction left unmatched. There are 15 residues in the CDR3. The CDR3: CASSPATGVTGELFF. The DNA of the CDR3 is TGTGCCAGCAGCCCCGCTACAGGGGTCACCGGGGAGCTGTTTTTT. Supplemented by reference TRBV11-3 and TRBJ2-2, the full variable domain reads EAGVVQSPRYKIIEKKQPVAFWCNPISGHNTLYWYLQNLGQGPELLIRYENEEAVDDSQLPKDRFSAERLKGVDSTLKIQPAELGDSAVYLCASSPATGVTGELFFGEGSRLTVL.

V gene TRBV19 combines with J gene TRBJ1-1, with 8 nucleotides matching TRBD1. In germline, CDR1 is LNHDA, CDR2 SQIVND (reference sequence). V lost 6 bases to trimming and J lost 5 bases; unmatched junction nucleotides: 11. The CDR3 extends over 15 amino acids. DNA for the CDR3: TGTGCCAGTAGCTCCGCTCAGGGGGCGCGGACTGAAGCTTTCTTT. Amino acid sequence: CASSSAQGARTEAFF.

The count of this clone is one. This chain joins TRBV5-1 and TRBJ1-6, with no clear D. Germline lookup yields CDR1 SGHRS and CDR2 YFSETQ. The germline V and J ends were trimmed by 2 bases and 5 bases, with 5 bases remaining between them. CDR3 length equals 13 residues. The CDR3 loop is CASSFPDNSPLHF. DNA of the CDR3: TGCGCCAGCAGCTTCCCAGATAATTCACCCCTCCACTTT.

V usage is TRBV10-2 and J usage is TRBJ2-7, with D perhaps matching TRBD2 (5 bases). Trimming removed 7 bases at V and 6 bases at J, with 13 bases between. CDR3 size: 12 residues. CDR1 and CDR2 (germline): WSHSY, SAAADI. The CDR3 coding sequence is TGCGCCAGCACCGGGGATACCTTCGAGCAGTACTTC. Translating it yields CASTGDTFEQYF.

In this sample, this clone turned up a few times. The rearrangement uses TRBV9 and TRBJ2-1; D gene uncertain. Germline CDR1 and CDR2: SGDLS and YYNGEE. CDR3 length equals 12 residues. V dropped 4 bases and J dropped 8 bases, with 10 bases sitting between them. For the CDR3, the DNA is TGTGCCAGCAGCCCCTTAGGCGATGAGCAGTTCTTC. Its translation is CASSPLGDEQFF.

The chain combines TRBV2 with TRBJ2-7; the D gene could be TRBD1 or TRBD2 (5 bases each). Germline assignment: CDR1 SNHLY and CDR2 FYNNEI. Trimming shortened V by 1 base and J by 0 bases, and 19 bases separated the two germline ends. This CDR3 region has 18 residues. This CDR3 reads CASSEVGNPGRGSYEQYF. The CDR3 region has the DNA TGTGCCAGCAGTGAAGTTGGGAACCCGGGACGGGGCTCCTACGAGCAGTACTTC.

The rearrangement links TRBV18 to TRBJ1-5; D call uncertain. Deletions cut 3 bases from V and 1 base from J, with 7 bases between. CDR1 and CDR2 from the germline V gene are KGHSH and LQKENI. The length of the CDR3 is 14 residues. DNA for the CDR3: TGTGCCAGCTCACCGGACGGAAGCAATCAGCCCCAGCATTTT. Translated, it gives CASSPDGSNQPQHF.

This clone was counted a single time. The chain links TRBV27 to TRBJ2-7, with TRBD1 matching over 9 bases. J was trimmed by 11 bases and V by 5 bases; bases with no gene match: 10. In germline, CDR1 is MNHEY, CDR2 SMNVEV (reference sequence). CDR3 size: 13 residues. CDR3 DNA sequence: TGTGCCAGCAGTCGACTCTCAGGACAGGGGAAGTACTTC. This sequence encodes CASSRLSGQGKYF.

The chain couples TRBV10-3 to TRBJ2-5; the D gene is possibly TRBD2 (5 bases). The CDR3 runs 12 residues. Germline CDR1 ENHRY, CDR2 SYGVKD. Trimming removed 2 bases from V and 4 bases from J, with 5 bases in between. CDR3 bases: TGTGCCATCAGTGAGGAGGGAGAGACCCAGTACTTC. Its protein is CAISEEGETQYF.

The rearrangement joins TRBV6-2 or TRBV6-3 to TRBJ1-5; D gene ambiguous. Germline V gene sequence: CDR1 MNHEY, CDR2 SVGEGT. The CDR3 consists of 11 residues. V was cut by 6 bases and J by 7 bases, with 7 bases left in between. The CDR3 protein is CASSPGQPQHF. The CDR3 DNA follows: TGTGCCAGCAGCCCCGGGCAGCCCCAGCATTTT.

The CDR3 DNA is TGTGCCAGCAGCCAGTTATTAGGGGGATATGGCTACACCTTC. Residues: CASSQLLGGYGYTF. The J gene is TRBJ1-2, the V gene TRBV14; a weak D match, TRBD1 (6 bases). The germline V gene encodes CDR1 SGHDN and CDR2 FVKESK. With 3 bases removed from V and 5 bases from J, the gap between germline ends came to 13 bases. This CDR3 region has 14 residues.

This rearrangement joins TRBV7-2 to TRBJ1-5, with 8 bases fitting TRBD1. Per the germline V gene, CDR1 is SGHTA and CDR2 is FQGNSA. V trimming: 1 base; J trimming: 0 bases; junction bases outside the gene matches: 5. CDR3 length: 17 amino acids. CDR3 nucleotide sequence: TGTGCCAGCAGCTTAGTAAGGACAGGGTATAGCAATCAGCCCCAGCATTTT. Its translation: CASSLVRTGYSNQPQHF.

The chain employs TRBV4-1 and TRBJ2-1, with 7 nucleotides matching TRBD1. The length of the CDR3 is 17 residues. After removal of 0 bases from V and 4 bases from J, the junction contained 9 bases not matched to a gene. CDR1 is MGHRA, CDR2 YSYEKL, per germline. The CDR3 here is CASSQDRRGGAYNEQFF. The CDR3 region has the DNA TGCGCCAGCAGCCAAGATAGGAGAGGGGGCGCGTACAATGAGCAGTTCTTC.

J is TRBJ2-7 and V is TRBV30, with D uncertain. The germline V and J ends were trimmed by 0 bases and 7 bases, with 13 bases remaining between them. This CDR3 has 13 residues. Germline CDR1 reads GTSNPN; CDR2 reads SVGIG (reference sequence). CDR3 residues: CAWSVQRTGEQYF. DNA of the CDR3: TGTGCCTGGAGTGTACAGAGGACCGGGGAGCAGTACTTC.

The J gene is TRBJ1-1, the V gene TRBV12-5; D gene uncertain. The CDR3 loop spans 14 amino acids. Germline CDR1 is LGHNT and CDR2 is FRNRAP. Trimming pared 2 bases from V and 1 base from J, leaving 8 bases between. This CDR3 reads CASGLPPQNTEAFF. The CDR3 region has the DNA TGTGCTAGTGGTTTGCCCCCACAGAACACTGAAGCTTTCTTT.